Shown below are 7 T cell receptor beta chains from a single sample sequenced in a study of technical replicates of blood from a handful of donors. Repertoires were generated with immunoSEQ multiplex PCR, while TCRdb's copy carries only in-frame clones and drops some. The table shows more than 60,000 clones, with more than 85% occurring only once. The sample was T cells isolated from PBMCs. The receptors come from a human donor in good health.

V and J are TRBV6-1 and TRBJ2-5; possible D gene TRBD2, 5 bases. The CDR3 runs 13 residues. Between the trimmed V and J ends, which lost 8 bases and 4 bases, there was a span of 14 bases. CDR1 MNHNS and CDR2 SASEGT come from the germline V gene. Here the CDR3 reads CASGRRWAETQYF. The CDR3 coding sequence is TGTGCCAGCGGACGGAGGTGGGCAGAGACCCAGTACTTC.

CDR3 in amino acids: CASSFLRGTEAFF. The CDR3, as DNA: TGTGCCAGCAGCTTCCTTCGGGGCACTGAAGCTTTCTTT. The chain is built from TRBV11-3 and TRBJ1-1; D is unclear. From germline, CDR1 is SGHNT and CDR2 YENEEA. V was trimmed by 3 bases and J by 4 bases, leaving 9 bases between them. This CDR3 contains 13 residues.

CDR3 coding DNA: TGTGCCAGCTCACCGACTAGATCGGGGGAGACCCAGTACTTC. The encoded protein is CASSPTRSGETQYF. The chain is built from TRBV18 and TRBJ2-5, with D maybe TRBD2 (6 bases). The CDR3 sequence is 14 residues long. Germline V CDR1 and CDR2: KGHSH, LQKENI. V gave up 3 bases and J gave up 5 bases, with 13 bases separating them.

This chain links TRBV19 with TRBJ1-5, with D unresolved. The ends were cut back, 3 bases at V and 11 bases at J, with 20 bases in the middle. Germline CDR1 LNHDA, CDR2 SQIVND (reference sequence). This CDR3 is built from 15 residues. The DNA of the CDR3 is TGTGCCAGTAGTATTGTACAAAAAGGCTCCGCGGCCCAGCATTTT. This sequence encodes CASSIVQKGSAAQHF.

This chain joins TRBV15 and TRBJ2-7, with 7 positions matching TRBD1. The junction had 11 bases not matched to a gene; V was cut back by 0 bases and J by 6 bases. CDR1 and CDR2 from the germline V gene are LNHNV and YYDKDF (reference sequence). The CDR3 spans 16 residues. CDR3 sequence (DNA): TGTGCCACCAGCAGAGACCGGGACAGAGCTTTATTCGAGCAGTACTTC. As protein: CATSRDRDRALFEQYF. The full variable domain, rest sourced from reference TRBV15 and TRBJ2-7, is DAMVIQNPRYQVTQFGKPVTLSCSQTLNHNVMYWYQQKSSQAPKLLFHYYDKDFNNEADTPDNFQSRRPNTSFCFLDIRSPGLGDTAMYLCATSRDRDRALFEQYFGPGTRLTVT.

V is TRBV27 and J is TRBJ2-7, with 9 bases that match TRBD2. The trim removed 6 bases at V and 3 bases at J, leaving 12 bases unmatched. Germline V gives CDR1 MNHEY, CDR2 SMNVEV (reference sequence). This CDR3 is built from 16 residues. CDR3 DNA sequence: TGTGCCAGCAGAACTCTTAGCGGGAGAGGGGACTACGAGCAGTACTTC. Its translation is CASRTLSGRGDYEQYF.

V gene TRBV5-6 combines with J gene TRBJ1-2; no definite D call. V was trimmed by 0 bases and J by 4 bases, leaving 13 bases between them. The CDR3 runs to 15 residues. CDR1 is SGHDT, CDR2 YYEEEE, per germline. Written as DNA, the CDR3 is TGTGCCAGCAGCTTGGGTCAATCTAGGCTCTATGGCTACACCTTC. This sequence encodes CASSLGQSRLYGYTF.